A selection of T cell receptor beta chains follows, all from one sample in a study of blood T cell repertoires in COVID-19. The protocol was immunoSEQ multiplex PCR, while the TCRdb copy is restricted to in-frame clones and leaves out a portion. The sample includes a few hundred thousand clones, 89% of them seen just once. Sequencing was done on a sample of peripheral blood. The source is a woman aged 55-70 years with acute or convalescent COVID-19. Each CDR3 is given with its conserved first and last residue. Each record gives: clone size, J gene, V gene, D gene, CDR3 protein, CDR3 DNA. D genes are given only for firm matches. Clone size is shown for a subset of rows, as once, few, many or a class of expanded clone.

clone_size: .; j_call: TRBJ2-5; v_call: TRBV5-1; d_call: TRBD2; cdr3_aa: CASSLLAKTQETQYF; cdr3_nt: TGCGCCAGCAGCTTACTAGCGAAAACACAAGAGACCCAGTACTTC
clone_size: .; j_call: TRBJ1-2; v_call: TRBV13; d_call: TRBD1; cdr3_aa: CASSQSDRGVADGYTF; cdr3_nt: TGTGCCAGCAGCCAGTCGGACAGGGGCGTCGCCGATGGCTACACCTTC
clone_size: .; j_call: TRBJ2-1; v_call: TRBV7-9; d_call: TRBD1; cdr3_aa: CASSPAQGAYNEQFF; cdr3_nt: TGTGCCAGCAGCCCCGCCCAGGGGGCCTACAATGAGCAGTTCTTC
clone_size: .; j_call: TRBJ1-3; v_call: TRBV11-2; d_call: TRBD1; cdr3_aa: CASSSLRDRYRSSGNTIYF; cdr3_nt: TGTGCCAGCAGCTCACTCCGGGACAGATATCGCAGCTCTGGAAACACCATATATTTT
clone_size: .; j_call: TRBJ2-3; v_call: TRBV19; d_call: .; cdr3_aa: CASRLTNTDTQYF; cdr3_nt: TGTGCCAGTAGGTTGACAAACACAGATACGCAGTATTTT
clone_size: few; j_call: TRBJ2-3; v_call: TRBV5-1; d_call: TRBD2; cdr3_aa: CASSTGTSGGVTDTQYF; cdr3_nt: TGCGCCAGCAGCACCGGGACTAGCGGGGGGGTCACAGATACGCAGTATTTT
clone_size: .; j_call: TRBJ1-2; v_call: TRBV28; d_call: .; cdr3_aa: CASRPGGTYGYTF; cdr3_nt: TGTGCCAGCAGACCGGGGGGAACCTATGGCTACACCTTC
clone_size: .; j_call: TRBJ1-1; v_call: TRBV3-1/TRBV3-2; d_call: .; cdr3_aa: CASSQKGIGTEAFF; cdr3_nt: TGTGCCAGCAGCCAAAAGGGGATTGGGACTGAAGCTTTCTTT
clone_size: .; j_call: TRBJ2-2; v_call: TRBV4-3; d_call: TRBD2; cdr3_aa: CASSQESAGVNTGELFF; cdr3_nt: TGCGCCAGCAGCCAAGAATCAGCGGGAGTGAACACCGGGGAGCTGTTTTTT
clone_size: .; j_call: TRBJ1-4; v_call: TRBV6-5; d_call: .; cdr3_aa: CASSYSPGGVEEKLFF; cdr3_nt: TGTGCCAGCAGTTACTCGCCGGGGGGCGTCGAGGAAAAACTGTTTTTT
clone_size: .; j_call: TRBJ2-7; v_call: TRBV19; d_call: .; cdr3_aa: CASSPAGTDVYEQYF; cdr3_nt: TGTGCCAGTAGTCCCGCGGGGACAGATGTCTACGAGCAGTACTTC
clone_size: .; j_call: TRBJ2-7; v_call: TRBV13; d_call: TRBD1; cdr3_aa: CASSRRTGREQYF; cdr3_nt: TGTGCCAGCAGCAGACGGACAGGGCGGGAGCAGTACTTC
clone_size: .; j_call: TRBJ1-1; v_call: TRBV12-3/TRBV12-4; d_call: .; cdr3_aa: CASSPTGRTEAFF; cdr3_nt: TGTGCCAGCAGCCCAACAGGGCGCACTGAAGCTTTCTTT
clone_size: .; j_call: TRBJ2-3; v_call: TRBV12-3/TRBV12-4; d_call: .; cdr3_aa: CASSPGITDTQYF; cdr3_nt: TGTGCCAGCAGTCCCGGGATAACAGATACGCAGTATTTT
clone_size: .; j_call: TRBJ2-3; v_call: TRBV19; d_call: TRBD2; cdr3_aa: CASSIGISGWDTDTQYF; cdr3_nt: TGTGCCAGTAGTATAGGAATTAGCGGGTGGGACACAGATACGCAGTATTTT
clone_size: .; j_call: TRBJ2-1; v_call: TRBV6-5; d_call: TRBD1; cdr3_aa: CASSRQGNNEQFF; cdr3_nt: TGTGCCAGCAGCAGACAGGGGAACAATGAGCAGTTCTTC
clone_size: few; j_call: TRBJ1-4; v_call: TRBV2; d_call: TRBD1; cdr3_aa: CASSRDRGLLNEKLFF; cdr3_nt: TGTGCCAGCAGTCGGGACAGGGGATTACTTAATGAAAAACTGTTTTTT
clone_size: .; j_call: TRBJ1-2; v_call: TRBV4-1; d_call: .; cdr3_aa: CASSQDVSSYTF; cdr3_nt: TGCGCCAGCAGCCAAGATGTTAGCAGCTACACCTTC
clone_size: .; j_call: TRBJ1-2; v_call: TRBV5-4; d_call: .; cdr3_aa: CASSLVGGGYTF; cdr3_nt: TGTGCCAGCAGCTTGGTCGGGGGAGGCTACACCTTC
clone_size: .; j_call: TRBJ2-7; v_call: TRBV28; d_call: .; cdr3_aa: CGIMGASYEQYF; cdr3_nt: TGTGGCATAATGGGGGCCTCCTACGAGCAGTACTTC
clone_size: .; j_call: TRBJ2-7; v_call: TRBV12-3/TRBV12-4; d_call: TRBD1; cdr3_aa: CASRYTGGVGQYF; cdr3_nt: TGTGCCAGCAGGTATACAGGGGGCGTAGGGCAGTACTTC
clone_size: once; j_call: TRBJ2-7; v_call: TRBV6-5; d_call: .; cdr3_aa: CASSYNRLRFEQYF; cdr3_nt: TGTGCCAGCAGTTACAACAGGCTCCGTTTCGAGCAGTACTTC
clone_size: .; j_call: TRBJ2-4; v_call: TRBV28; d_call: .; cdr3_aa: CASSLGGPSKDIQYF; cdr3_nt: TGTGCCAGCAGTTTAGGGGGCCCCTCTAAAGACATTCAGTACTTC
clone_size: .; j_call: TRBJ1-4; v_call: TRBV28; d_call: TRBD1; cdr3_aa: CASSKQGGNEKLFF; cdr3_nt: TGTGCCAGCAGTAAACAGGGGGGGAATGAAAAACTGTTTTTT
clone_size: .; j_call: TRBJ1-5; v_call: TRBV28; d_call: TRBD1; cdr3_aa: CASRQQGADNQPQHF; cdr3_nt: TGTGCCAGCAGACAACAGGGGGCTGACAATCAGCCCCAGCATTTT
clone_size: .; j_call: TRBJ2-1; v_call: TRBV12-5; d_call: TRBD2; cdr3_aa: CASGAGTSEYNEQFF; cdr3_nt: TGTGCTAGTGGGGCTGGGACTAGTGAGTACAATGAGCAGTTCTTC
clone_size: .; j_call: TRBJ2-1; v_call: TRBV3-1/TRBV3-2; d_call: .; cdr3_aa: CASSQVMGRGDNEQFF; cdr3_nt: TGTGCCAGCAGCCAAGTCATGGGCAGGGGAGACAATGAGCAGTTCTTC
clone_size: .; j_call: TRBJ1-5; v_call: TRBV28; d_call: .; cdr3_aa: CASSLTGQPQHF; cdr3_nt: TGTGCCAGCAGTTTAACCGGTCAGCCCCAGCATTTT
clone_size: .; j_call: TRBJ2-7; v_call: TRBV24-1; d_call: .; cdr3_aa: CATSDPTVWSSYEQYF; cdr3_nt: TGTGCCACCAGTGACCCGACAGTTTGGAGCTCCTACGAGCAGTACTTC
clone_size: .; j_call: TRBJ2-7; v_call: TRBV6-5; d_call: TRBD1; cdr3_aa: CASSPWGQINYEQYF; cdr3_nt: TGTGCCAGCAGTCCCTGGGGACAGATTAACTACGAGCAGTACTTC
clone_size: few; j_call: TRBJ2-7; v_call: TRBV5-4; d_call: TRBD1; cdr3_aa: CASSSQGFTYEQYF; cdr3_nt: TGTGCCAGCAGCTCACAGGGGTTCACCTACGAGCAGTACTTC
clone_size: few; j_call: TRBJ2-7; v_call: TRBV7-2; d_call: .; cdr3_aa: CASSAILGGFPYEQYF; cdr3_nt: TGTGCCAGCAGCGCCATACTAGGTGGCTTTCCCTACGAGCAGTACTTC
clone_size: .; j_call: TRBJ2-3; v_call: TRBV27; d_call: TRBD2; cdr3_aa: CASRELAGGQDTQYF; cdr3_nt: TGTGCCAGCAGAGAACTAGCGGGGGGGCAAGATACGCAGTATTTT
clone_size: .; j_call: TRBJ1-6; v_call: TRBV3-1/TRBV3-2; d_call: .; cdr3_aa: CASKREPNSPLHF; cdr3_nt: TGTGCCAGCAAGAGAGAGCCCAATTCACCCCTCCACTTT
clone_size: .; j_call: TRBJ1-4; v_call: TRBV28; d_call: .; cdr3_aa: CASSFGRPEVNEKLFF; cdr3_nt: TGTGCCAGCAGTTTCGGCAGGCCGGAAGTAAATGAAAAACTGTTTTTT
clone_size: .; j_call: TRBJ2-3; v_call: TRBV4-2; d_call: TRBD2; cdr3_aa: CASSQDELAGAHTDTQYF; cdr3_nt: TGTGCCAGCAGCCAAGATGAACTAGCGGGAGCCCACACAGATACGCAGTATTTT
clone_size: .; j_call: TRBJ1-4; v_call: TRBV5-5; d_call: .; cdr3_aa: CASSRRPSGNEKLFF; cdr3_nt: TGTGCCAGCAGCCGGAGACCCTCTGGTAATGAAAAACTGTTTTTT
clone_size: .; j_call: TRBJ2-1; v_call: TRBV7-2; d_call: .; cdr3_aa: CASTGTGLTSGRYNEQFF; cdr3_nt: TGTGCCAGCACCGGGACAGGGTTAACTAGCGGGCGCTACAATGAGCAGTTCTTC
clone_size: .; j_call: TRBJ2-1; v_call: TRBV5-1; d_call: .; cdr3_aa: CASSPGLSYNEQFF; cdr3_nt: TGCGCCAGCAGCCCCGGACTATCCTACAATGAGCAGTTCTTC
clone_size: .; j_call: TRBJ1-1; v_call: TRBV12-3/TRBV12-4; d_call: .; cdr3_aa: CASSGQGNTEAFF; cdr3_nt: TGTGCCAGCAGTGGCCAGGGAAACACTGAAGCTTTCTTT
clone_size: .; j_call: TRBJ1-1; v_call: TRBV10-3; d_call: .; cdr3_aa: CAIGTTRGDTEAFF; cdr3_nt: TGTGCCATCGGGACGACACGGGGGGACACTGAAGCTTTCTTT
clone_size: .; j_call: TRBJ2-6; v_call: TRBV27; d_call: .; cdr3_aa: CASSLWASSGANVLTF; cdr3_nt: TGTGCCAGCAGTTTATGGGCAAGCTCTGGGGCCAACGTCCTGACTTTC
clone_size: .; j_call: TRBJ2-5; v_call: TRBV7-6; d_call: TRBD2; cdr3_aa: CASSLDFSGASGWYQETQYF; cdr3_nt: TGTGCCAGCAGCTTAGATTTTTCGGGAGCTAGCGGGTGGTACCAAGAGACCCAGTACTTC
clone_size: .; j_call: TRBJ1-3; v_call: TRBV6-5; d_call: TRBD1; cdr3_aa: CASSYGGTATGNTIYF; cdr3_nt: TGTGCCAGCAGTTATGGGGGGACAGCTACTGGAAACACCATATATTTT
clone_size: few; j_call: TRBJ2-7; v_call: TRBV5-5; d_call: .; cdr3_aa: CASSLGWTGEQYF; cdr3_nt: TGTGCCAGCAGCTTAGGATGGACGGGAGAGCAGTACTTC
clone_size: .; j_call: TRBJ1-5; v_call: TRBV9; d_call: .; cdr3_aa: CASSVEANSNQPQHF; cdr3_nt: TGTGCCAGCAGCGTAGAAGCGAATAGCAATCAGCCCCAGCATTTT
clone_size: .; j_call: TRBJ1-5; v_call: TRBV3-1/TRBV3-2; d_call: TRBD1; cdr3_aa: CASSQDRGEGQPQHF; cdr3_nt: TGTGCCAGCAGCCAGGACAGGGGGGAAGGTCAGCCCCAGCATTTT